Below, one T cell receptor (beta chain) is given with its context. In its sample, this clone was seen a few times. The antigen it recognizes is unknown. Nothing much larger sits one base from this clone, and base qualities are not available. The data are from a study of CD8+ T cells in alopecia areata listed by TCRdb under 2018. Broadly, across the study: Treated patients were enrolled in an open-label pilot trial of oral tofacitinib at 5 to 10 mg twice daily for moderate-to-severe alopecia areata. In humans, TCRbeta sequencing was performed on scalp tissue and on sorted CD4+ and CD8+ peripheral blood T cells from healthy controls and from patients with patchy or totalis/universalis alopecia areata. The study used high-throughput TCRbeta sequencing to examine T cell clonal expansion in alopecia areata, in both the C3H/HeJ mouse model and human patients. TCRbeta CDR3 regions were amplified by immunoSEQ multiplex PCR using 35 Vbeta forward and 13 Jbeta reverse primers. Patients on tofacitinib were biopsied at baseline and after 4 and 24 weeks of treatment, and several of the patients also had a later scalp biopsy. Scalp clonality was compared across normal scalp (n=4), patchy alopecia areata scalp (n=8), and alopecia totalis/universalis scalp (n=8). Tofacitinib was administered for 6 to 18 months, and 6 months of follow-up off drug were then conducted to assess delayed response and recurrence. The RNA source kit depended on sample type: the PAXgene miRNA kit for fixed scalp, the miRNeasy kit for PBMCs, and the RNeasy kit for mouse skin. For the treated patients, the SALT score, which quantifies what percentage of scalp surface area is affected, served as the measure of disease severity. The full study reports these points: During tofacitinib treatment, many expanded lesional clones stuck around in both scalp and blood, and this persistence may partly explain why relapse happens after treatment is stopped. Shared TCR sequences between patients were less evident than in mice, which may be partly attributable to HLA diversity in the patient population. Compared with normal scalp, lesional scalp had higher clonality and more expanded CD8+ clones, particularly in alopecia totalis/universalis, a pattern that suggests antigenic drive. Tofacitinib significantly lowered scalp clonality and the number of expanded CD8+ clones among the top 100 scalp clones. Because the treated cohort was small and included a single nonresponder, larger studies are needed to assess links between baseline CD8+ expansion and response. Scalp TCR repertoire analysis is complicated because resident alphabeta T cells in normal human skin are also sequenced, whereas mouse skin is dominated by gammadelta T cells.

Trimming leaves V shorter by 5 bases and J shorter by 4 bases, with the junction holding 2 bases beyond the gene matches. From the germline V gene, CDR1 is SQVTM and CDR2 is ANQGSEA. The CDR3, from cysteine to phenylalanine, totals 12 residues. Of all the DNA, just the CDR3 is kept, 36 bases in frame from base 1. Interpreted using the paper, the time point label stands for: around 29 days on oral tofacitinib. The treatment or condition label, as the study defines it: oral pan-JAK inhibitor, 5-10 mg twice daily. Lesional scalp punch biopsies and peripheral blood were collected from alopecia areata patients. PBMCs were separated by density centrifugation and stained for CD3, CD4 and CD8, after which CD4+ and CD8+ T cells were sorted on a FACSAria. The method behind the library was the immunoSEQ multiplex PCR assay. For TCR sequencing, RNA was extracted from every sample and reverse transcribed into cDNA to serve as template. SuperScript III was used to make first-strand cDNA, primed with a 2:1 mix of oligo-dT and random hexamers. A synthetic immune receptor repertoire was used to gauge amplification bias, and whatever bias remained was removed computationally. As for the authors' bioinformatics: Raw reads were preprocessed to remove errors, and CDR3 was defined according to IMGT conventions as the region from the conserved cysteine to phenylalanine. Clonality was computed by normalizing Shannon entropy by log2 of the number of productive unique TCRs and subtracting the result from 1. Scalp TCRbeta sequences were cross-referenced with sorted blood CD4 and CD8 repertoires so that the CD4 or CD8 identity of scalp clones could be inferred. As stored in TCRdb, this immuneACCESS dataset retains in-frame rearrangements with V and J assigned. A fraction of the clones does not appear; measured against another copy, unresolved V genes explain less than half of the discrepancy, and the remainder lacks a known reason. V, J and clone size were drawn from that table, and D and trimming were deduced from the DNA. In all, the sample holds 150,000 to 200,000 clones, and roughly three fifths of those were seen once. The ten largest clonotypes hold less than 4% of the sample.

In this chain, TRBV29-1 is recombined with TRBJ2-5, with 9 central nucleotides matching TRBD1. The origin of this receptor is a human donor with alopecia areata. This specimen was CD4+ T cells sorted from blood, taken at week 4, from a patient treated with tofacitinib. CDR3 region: CSVRQGGETQYF. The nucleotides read TGCAGCGTTCGACAGGGGGGAGAGACCCAGTACTTC. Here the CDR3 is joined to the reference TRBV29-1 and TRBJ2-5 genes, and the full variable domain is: SAVISQKPSRDICQRGTSLTIQCQVDSQVTMMFWYRQQPGQSLTLIATANQGSEATYESGFVIDKFPISRPNLTFSTLTVSNMSPEDSSIYLCSVRQGGETQYFGPGTRLLVL.